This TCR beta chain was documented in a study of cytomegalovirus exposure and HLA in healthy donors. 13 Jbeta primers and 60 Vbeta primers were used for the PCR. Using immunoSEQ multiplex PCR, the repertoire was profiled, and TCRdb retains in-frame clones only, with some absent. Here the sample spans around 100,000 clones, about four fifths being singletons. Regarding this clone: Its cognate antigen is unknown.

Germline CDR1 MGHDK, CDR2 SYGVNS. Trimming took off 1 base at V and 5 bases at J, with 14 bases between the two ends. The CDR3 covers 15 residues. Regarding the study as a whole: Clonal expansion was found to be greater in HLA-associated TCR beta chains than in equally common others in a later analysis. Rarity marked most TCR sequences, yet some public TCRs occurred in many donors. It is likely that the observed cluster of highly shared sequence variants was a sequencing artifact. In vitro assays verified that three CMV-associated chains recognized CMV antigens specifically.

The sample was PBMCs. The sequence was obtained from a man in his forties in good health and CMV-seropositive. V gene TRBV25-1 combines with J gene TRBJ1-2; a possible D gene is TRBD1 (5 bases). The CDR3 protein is CASSEFGGEGYGYTF. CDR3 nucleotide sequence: TGTGCCAGCAGTGAATTTGGAGGGGAGGGGTATGGCTACACCTTC.